This is a list of T cell receptor beta chains from one sample in a study of regulatory T cells in long-lasting Graves disease. MiXCR, applied by TCRdb to the multiplex PCR reads, yields one record per CDR3 protein. Altogether about 560,000 distinct CDR3 sequences are present, about 16% being singletons, with the ten largest covering 12%. The same data also went into a second study, on T cells in Graves' hyperthyroidism and ophthalmopathy.

The material was peripheral blood mononuclear cells (PBMCs), obtained at new diagnosis, from a patient treated with antithyroid drugs. All receptors come from a man between 18 and 35 years old with Graves disease. Each CDR3 is given with its conserved first and last residue. The D gene is left open where the match is weak. Rows give clone size only sometimes, using once, few, many, or a class for an expanded clone.

D: TRBD1; V: TRBV28; J: TRBJ2-4; size: .; DNA: TGTGCCTGTATGTCCCCGGGACAGGGCGCCAAAAACATTCAGTACTTC; CDR3: CACMSPGQGAKNIQYF
D: .; V: TRBV5-1; J: TRBJ2-5; size: .; DNA: TGCGCCAGCAGCTTGGGATCGACTAAAGAGACCCAGTACTTC; CDR3: CASSLGSTKETQYF
D: TRBD1; V: TRBV18; J: TRBJ2-7; size: .; DNA: TGTGCCAGCTTCCCCGGGACAGGGGGCTACGAGCAGTACTTC; CDR3: CASFPGTGGYEQYF
D: .; V: TRBV7-8; J: TRBJ2-5; size: many; DNA: TGTGCCAGCAGCTTAGGTTCGATTACGGGGGGCCGAGAGACCCAGTACTTC; CDR3: CASSLGSITGGRETQYF
D: TRBD1; V: TRBV11-2; J: TRBJ2-7; size: many; DNA: TGTGCCAGCAGCTTATTGGACAGGGACTACGAGCAGTACTTC; CDR3: CASSLLDRDYEQYF
D: .; V: TRBV12-3/TRBV12-4; J: TRBJ2-5; size: many; DNA: TGTGCCAGCAGCCTCGTAGGGATAGCGGAGCAAGAGACCCAGTACTTC; CDR3: CASSLVGIAEQETQYF
D: .; V: TRBV28; J: TRBJ1-1; size: many; DNA: TGTGCCAGCAGTTCAGCGACGGTGAACACTGAAGCTTTCTTT; CDR3: CASSSATVNTEAFF
D: .; V: TRBV11-2; J: TRBJ1-2; size: few; DNA: TGTGCCAGCAGCTTAACTTACCGGGACTCCCTGCGGGGCTACACCTTC; CDR3: CASSLTYRDSLRGYTF
D: .; V: TRBV6-2/TRBV6-3; J: TRBJ2-6; size: .; DNA: TGTGCCAGCAGTGATATGATCTCTGGGGCCAACGTCCTGACTTTC; CDR3: CASSDMISGANVLTF
D: TRBD1; V: TRBV24-1; J: TRBJ2-1; size: .; DNA: TGTGCCACCAGTGACGCCGACAGGGGCGCCTACAATGAGCAGTTCTTC; CDR3: CATSDADRGAYNEQFF
D: .; V: TRBV2; J: TRBJ1-5; size: many; DNA: TGTGCCAGCACGGGCAGGGGAAGTCAGCCCCAGCATTTT; CDR3: CASTGRGSQPQHF
D: .; V: TRBV5-6; J: TRBJ1-4; size: few; DNA: TGTGCCAGCAGTTTCACCGGTGGGGGGAGCAATGAAAAACTGTTTTTT; CDR3: CASSFTGGGSNEKLFF
D: .; V: TRBV28; J: TRBJ2-5; size: many; DNA: TGTGCCACCAGGGCCCCTACGGAGTACCAAGAGACCCAGTACTTC; CDR3: CATRAPTEYQETQYF
D: TRBD2; V: TRBV7-9; J: TRBJ2-5; size: .; DNA: TGTGCCAGCAGCCTCCCGGTCAGCGGGAGGGCCTCAGAGACCCAGTACTTC; CDR3: CASSLPVSGRASETQYF
D: .; V: TRBV18; J: TRBJ2-6; size: .; DNA: TGTGCCAGCTCACCACTTAACTCTGGGGCCAACGTCCTGACTTTC; CDR3: CASSPLNSGANVLTF
D: TRBD2; V: TRBV12-3/TRBV12-4; J: TRBJ2-1; size: many; DNA: TGTGCCAGCAGTGGGACTAGCGGGAAGAACAATGAGCAGTTCTTC; CDR3: CASSGTSGKNNEQFF